The 10 T cell receptor beta chains reported below all come from one sample, sequenced in a study of human T cells and chemical hapten exposure. Each CDR3 protein is one row after TCRdb ran MiXCR on the 5' RACE reads. The sample includes about 81,000 distinct CDR3 sequences, roughly 7.7% of them seen just once. Blood, whole and unfractionated, served as the source for total RNA extraction. These receptors all come from a male donor in good health.

This clonotype was counted ten times or more. The J gene is TRBJ2-5, the V gene TRBV14; TRBD1 matches 8 bases. Trimming removed 4 bases from V and 5 bases from J; junction bases left unmatched: 6. The CDR3 loop spans 14 amino acids. In germline, CDR1 is SGHDN, CDR2 FVKESK. The CDR3 nucleotides read TGTGCCAGCAGCCGACAGGGGCTGTTGGAGACCCAGTACTTC. This codes for CASSRQGLLETQYF.

The chain links TRBV7-2 to TRBJ1-1; tentative D call: TRBD1 (6 bases). The V and J ends lost 5 bases and 8 bases respectively, with 15 bases between them. Germline CDR1 and CDR2: SGHTA and FQGNSA. The CDR3 sequence is 13 residues long. CDR3 DNA: TGTGCCAGCAGCACCCCCGGGACACAAGAAGCTTTCTTT. Its translation: CASSTPGTQEAFF.

There are many counts of this clonotype. The gene calls are TRBV9 and TRBJ2-1, with 14 bases aligning to TRBD2. The CDR3 contains 15 residues. The junction had 3 bases not matched to a gene; V was cut back by 0 bases and J by 10 bases. Germline V gene data show CDR1 as SGDLS and CDR2 as YYNGEE. CDR3 bases: TGTGCCAGCAGCGTAGTGACTAGCGGGGGGGCGGAGCAGTTCTTC. It translates to CASSVVTSGGAEQFF.

This clonotype was picked up many times. The J gene is TRBJ2-3, the V gene TRBV2; 10 nucleotides agree with TRBD1. V shed 9 bases, J shed 4 bases, and the junction held 7 bases outside the gene matches. The CDR3 extends over 14 amino acids. Per the germline V gene, CDR1 is SNHLY and CDR2 is FYNNEI. In DNA, the CDR3 is TGTGCCAGTAGATGGGGACAGGGGCCAGATACGCAGTATTTT. Translating gives CASRWGQGPDTQYF.

The rearrangement uses TRBV2 and TRBJ1-5; TRBD1 is a possible D gene (6 bases). CDR3 size: 15 residues. CDR1 and CDR2 from the germline V gene are SNHLY and FYNNEI. V lost 5 bases to trimming and J lost 2 bases, with 13 bases between them. This CDR3 reads CASSPGERGNQPQHF. CDR3 bases: TGTGCCAGCAGTCCAGGGGAGAGGGGCAATCAGCCCCAGCATTTT.

At least ten counts were recorded for this clonotype. V usage is TRBV6-5 and J usage is TRBJ2-5; TRBD1 matches at 9 bases. Per germline, CDR1 MNHEY and CDR2 SVGAGI. This CDR3 has 14 residues. The trim removed 6 bases at V and 2 bases at J, leaving 4 bases unmatched. In DNA form, the CDR3 reads TGTGCCAGCAGCCCCGACAGGGGGCAAGAGACCCAGTACTTC. It specifies CASSPDRGQETQYF.

This clonotype has a count of ten or more. The gene calls are TRBV7-8 and TRBJ2-5, with 11 bases that match TRBD2. V lost 6 bases, J lost 0 bases, and 3 bases stayed unmatched. Germline CDR1 is SGHVS and CDR2 is FQNEAQ. The CDR3 covers 15 residues. The DNA of the CDR3 is TGTGCCAGCAGTTCGGGACTAGCGGACCAAGAGACCCAGTACTTC. This sequence encodes CASSSGLADQETQYF.

This clonotype showed up many times. The J gene is TRBJ2-2, the V gene TRBV20-1, with 10 bases that match TRBD2. After removal of 1 base from V and 4 bases from J, the junction contained 9 bases not matched to a gene. The germline V gene has CDR1 DFQATT and CDR2 SNEGSKA (reference sequence). The CDR3 covers 17 residues. The CDR3 loop reads CSARAPKASGSTGELFF. In DNA, the CDR3 is TGCAGTGCTAGAGCCCCTAAAGCTAGCGGGAGCACCGGGGAGCTGTTTTTT.

The sample holds a few counts of this clonotype. The chain's CDR3 is CASSQGYDTQYF. CDR3 nucleotides: TGTGCCAGCAGCCAAGGGTATGATACGCAGTATTTT. The J gene is TRBJ2-3, the V gene TRBV4-2; D gene uncertain. V gave up 1 base and J gave up 6 bases, with 5 bases separating them. The CDR3 consists of 12 residues. Looked up from germline, CDR1 is LGHNA and CDR2 is YNFKEQ.

The chain joins TRBV5-1 to TRBJ2-1, with D hard to call. V shed 0 bases and J shed 5 bases, with 6 bases lying between them. The CDR3 has 13 amino acids. The germline V gene has CDR1 SGHRS and CDR2 YFSETQ. The CDR3 DNA reads as TGCGCCAGCAGCTTGGGGGCTGACAATGAGCAGTTCTTC. It encodes CASSLGADNEQFF.